This T cell receptor (beta chain) was obtained from a study of OX40 agonist ivuxolimab in advanced cancers. Background on the whole study: Ivuxolimab was a fully human IgG2 agonistic monoclonal antibody targeting the costimulatory receptor OX40 (CD134). Intravenous ivuxolimab was administered to patients every 2 weeks at six dose levels: 0.01, 0.1, 0.3, 1.5, 3 and 10 mg/kg. Of the approximately 50 dose-escalation patients, hepatocellular carcinoma was present in about 20, melanoma in approximately 15, renal cell carcinoma in 9 and head and neck cancer in 9. In the dose-escalation cohort, 70% to 85% of patients were male, and the mean age was roughly 60 years, with a range of roughly 20 to 80. Prior anti-PD-1, anti-PD-L1 or anti-CTLA-4 therapy was permitted, and 30% to 50% of dose-escalation patients had received checkpoint inhibitors. Partial responses occurred in three dose-escalation patients, of whom one had hepatocellular carcinoma and two had cutaneous melanoma. The point of sequencing TCRbeta in the periphery was to test whether ivuxolimab changed TCR sequence diversity and drove clonal T-cell expansion. The monotherapy dose-escalation portion (N = 52 patients) of the phase I ivuxolimab trial is reported in the paper.

Genomic DNA was isolated from the sorted cells so that the TCRbeta CDR3 region could be sequenced. The immunoSEQ Assay was used for sequencing of TCRbeta CDR3 regions. The source is immuneACCESS, and TCRdb retained only in-frame sequences with V and J called. Part of the clones is not carried over; for the studies checked, unresolved V genes explain less than half of this, and the remainder is unexplained. The sample table contains about 80,000 clones; only one count was recorded for 80% to 90% of them. Of the sample, around 0.23% is held by the ten largest clones. Patients with a history of autoimmune disease or receiving systemic immunosuppression were excluded from the trial. Peripheral blood for TCR sequencing was drawn from every dose cohort at baseline, at cycle 4 day 1 and at cycle 7 day 1. The samples were drawn from a first-in-human, open-label, multicenter phase I dose-escalation trial of ivuxolimab. The trial enrolled adults with locally advanced or metastatic head and neck squamous cell, hepatocellular, melanoma or renal cell carcinoma. CD4+ and CD8+ T cells were sorted separately from peripheral blood before TCR sequencing.

According to the germline V gene, CDR1 reads SQVTM and CDR2 reads ANQGSEA. The V end gives up 7 bases and the J end 1 base, leaving 6 bases in the junction not matched to a gene. The CDR3 numbers 14 residues from cysteine through phenylalanine. Only CDR3 DNA is held: 42 bases, read in frame from base 1. Study-level results and caveats: In the 0.1-3.0 mg/kg groups, partial responders were among the patients with the lowest normalized peripheral clonal expansion, particularly in CD8+ T cells. After ivuxolimab, CD8+ T cells had more expanded clones than CD4+ T cells on average. Low levels of normalized T-cell clonal expansion were also seen in some patients who did not respond. At doses of 0.1 to 3.0 mg/kg, clonal expansion of both CD4+ and CD8+ T cells in blood was seen between baseline and week 6. Which antigens the clonally expanded peripheral T cells were specific for was not determined.

Worth noting for this clone: Its antigen is not yet known. No clone much larger than this one lies a single base away; base qualities are absent.

Recombination connected TRBV29-1 to TRBJ2-3; 9 middle bases align to TRBD2. This material consisted of CD4+ or CD8+ T cells sorted from blood, taken in a trial of the OX40 agonist ivuxolimab. This sequence was found in an adult with an advanced solid tumor such as melanoma, head and neck, liver or kidney cancer. The CDR3 amino acid sequence is: CSAPAGGGTDTQYF. The DNA sequence reads TGCAGCGCTCCAGCGGGAGGTGGCACAGATACGCAGTATTTT.